A single sample gave rise to the 5 T cell receptor beta chains below, sequenced in a study of T cells in Graves' hyperthyroidism and ophthalmopathy. Amplification of TCR beta CDR3 regions used RNA as the template. RT-PCR in the first round (using the HTBI primer set) targeted the TCR CDR3. TCRdb re-called the multiplex PCR reads through MiXCR, storing one row per CDR3 protein. The sample includes about 640,000 distinct CDR3 sequences, about a fifth of them seen just once. The sequencing input was blood. These receptors originate from a man between 25 and 39 years old with Graves' ophthalmopathy.

This clonotype was observed a handful of times. CDR3 sequence (DNA): TGTGCCAGCAGCTTAGAACTAGGGACAGGGTCCTACGAGCAGTACTTC. This encodes CASSLELGTGSYEQYF. The chain links TRBV11-2 to TRBJ2-7; 9 bases align to TRBD1. Losses at the gene ends were 0 bases for V and 1 base for J; bases not matched to a gene: 4. This CDR3 comprises 16 residues. In germline, CDR1 is SGHAT, CDR2 FQNNGV. Complete variable domain (other parts from reference TRBV11-2 and TRBJ2-7): EAGVAQSPRYKIIEKRQSVAFWCNPISGHATLYWYQQILGQGPKLLIQFQNNGVVDDSQLPKDRFSAERLKGVDSTLKIQPAKLEDSAVYLCASSLELGTGSYEQYFGPGTRLTVT.

As to this clonotype: A read error may produce the germline difference seen at one junction end. The V call is TRBV2, the J call TRBJ1-5, with D perhaps TRBD1 (5 bases). The germline gives CDR1 SNHLY, CDR2 FYNNEI. This CDR3 contains 14 residues. The CDR3 region is CASRGGYSNQPRHF. CDR3 nucleotide sequence: TGTGCCAGCAGGGGGGGGTATAGCAATCAGCCCCGGCATTTT.

This clonotype was counted between two and nine times. The V call is TRBV3-1, the J call TRBJ1-2; D is ambiguous. Germline V gene data show CDR1 as LGHDT and CDR2 as YNNKEL (reference sequence). The CDR3 contains 12 residues. Trimming took 2 bases from V and 4 from J, leaving 5 bases between them. CDR3 coding DNA: TGTGCCAGCAGCCAACACCTCTATGGCTACACCTTC. It encodes CASSQHLYGYTF.

This clonotype was recorded at least ten times. The gene calls are TRBV11-2 and TRBJ2-7, with D hard to call. The germline V gene has CDR1 SGHAT and CDR2 FQNNGV. V lost 3 bases and J 3 bases, leaving 6 bases between the germline ends. This CDR3 spans 12 amino acids. In nucleotides, the CDR3 is TGTGCCAGCAGCTTTATGGTCTACGAGCAGTACTTC. It encodes CASSFMVYEQYF. The full variable domain, rest sourced from reference TRBV11-2 and TRBJ2-7, is EAGVAQSPRYKIIEKRQSVAFWCNPISGHATLYWYQQILGQGPKLLIQFQNNGVVDDSQLPKDRFSAERLKGVDSTLKIQPAKLEDSAVYLCASSFMVYEQYFGPGTRLTVT.

The chain is built from TRBV10-3 and TRBJ2-7; perhaps TRBD2 as D (7 bases). This CDR3 spans 13 amino acids. In germline, CDR1 is ENHRY, CDR2 SYGVKD. V was trimmed by 11 bases and J by 3 bases, leaving 17 bases between them. CDR3 bases: TGTGCCGTCGGGGGGCCACCCCTCTACGAGCAGTACTTC. It codes for CAVGGPPLYEQYF.